This TCR beta chain stems from a study of T cell responses to AZD1222 COVID-19 vaccine. General study findings and limits: Along spike, vaccine-associated CD4 TCRs were found throughout, with dominance at 160-218 and 743-854. Baseline seropositivity characterized only a handful of AZD1222 recipients.

Clones were read by immunoSEQ multiplex PCR, and TCRdb kept only the in-frame ones, dropping some. This table holds about 100,000 clones, 93% found once. Trimming took off 3 bases at V and 8 bases at J, with 36 bases between the two ends. The CDR3 runs 22 residues. CDR1 and CDR2 from the germline V gene are SGDLS and YYNGEE. With regard to this clone: Its antigen is unknown.

The material was peripheral blood, obtained on day 0 of AZD1222 vaccination. This chain joins TRBV9 and TRBJ1-6, with D perhaps TRBD1 (5 bases). The receptor was derived from an adult in good health. CDR3 in DNA: TGTGCCAGCAGCGCAGCCTATGCCACCCGGGACCTTCACCTTGCACCATATTCACCCCTCCACTTT. Its translation: CASSAAYATRDLHLAPYSPLHF.